One sample yielded the 20 T cell receptor beta chains listed below, sequenced in a study of spatial heterogeneity in lung cancer. TCRdb processed the 5' RACE reads anew with MiXCR; each CDR3 protein has one entry. The data contain tens of thousands of distinct CDR3 sequences, around 5.2% of them seen just once; the ten biggest clones take up around 10%. Stated time point: sample taken at primary tumor resection. The source was PBMCs, collected at surgery. The origin of the receptors is a male donor with early-stage non-small cell lung cancer.

The sample holds many counts of this clonotype. The chain carries TRBV25-1 and TRBJ1-4; unclear D gene. V was pared by 4 bases and J by 0 bases, with 9 bases between. Looked up from germline, CDR1 is MGHDK and CDR2 is SYGVNS. The CDR3 sequence is 15 residues long. CDR3 nucleotide sequence: TGTGCCAGCAGTGTCCCCCAGGCAACTAATGAAAAACTGTTTTTT. Its translation is CASSVPQATNEKLFF.

This clonotype has ten or more counts. The J gene is TRBJ2-4, the V gene TRBV6-1; 9 bases agree with TRBD2. Germline CDR1 MNHNS, CDR2 SASEGT. Trimming took 7 bases from V and 7 from J; bases not matched to a gene: 11. This CDR3 is 15 amino acids long. CDR3 loop: CASTWGSGRRNIQYF. In DNA, the CDR3 is TGTGCCAGCACCTGGGGTAGCGGGAGAAGGAACATTCAGTACTTC.

This sequence joins TRBV9 and TRBJ2-7, with a tentative D call TRBD2 (7 bases). The V gene lost 7 bases and the J gene lost 2 bases, with 19 bases spanning the gap. Germline CDR1 SGDLS, CDR2 YYNGEE. The CDR3 spans 15 residues. CDR3 DNA sequence: TGTGCCAGCGCTTGGGGGCCTAGCGGAACCTACGAGCAGTACTTC. Translation gives CASAWGPSGTYEQYF.

This clonotype has a handful of counts. The rearrangement uses TRBV7-9 and TRBJ2-5; no definite D call. V dropped 5 bases and J dropped 5 bases, with 12 bases sitting between them. Germline V gene sequence: CDR1 SEHNR, CDR2 FQNEAQ (reference sequence). This CDR3 spans 13 amino acids. CDR3 protein: CASSIRSSETQYF. Here the CDR3 DNA reads TGTGCCAGCAGCATACGGAGTTCTGAGACCCAGTACTTC. The whole variable domain, filled in from reference TRBV7-9 and TRBJ2-5, reads DTGVSQNPRHKITKRGQNVTFRCDPISEHNRLYWYRQTLGQGPEFLTYFQNEAQLEKSRLLSDRFSAERPKGSFSTLEIQRTEQGDSAMYLCASSIRSSETQYFGPGTRLLVL.

This clonotype was seen many times. V is TRBV20-1 and J is TRBJ1-4; D gene unclear. The CDR3 contains 13 residues. Germline assignment: CDR1 DFQATT and CDR2 SNEGSKA (reference sequence). V was clipped by 4 bases and J by 3 bases, with 9 bases between them. The CDR3 spells CSAIGPANEKLFF. CDR3 in DNA: TGCAGTGCTATAGGACCGGCTAATGAAAAACTGTTTTTT.

This clonotype appeared many times. The V call is TRBV2, the J call TRBJ2-5; D call uncertain. The germline V gene encodes CDR1 SNHLY and CDR2 FYNNEI. V dropped 0 bases and J dropped 6 bases, with 5 bases sitting between them. CDR3 size: 12 residues. CDR3 nucleotide sequence: TGTGCCAGCAGTGAAGCCCTTCAGACCCAGTACTTC. Encoded protein: CASSEALQTQYF.

This clonotype was recorded many times. The chain couples TRBV6-6 to TRBJ2-5, with D unclear. V was pared by 0 bases and J by 2 bases, with 13 bases between. From germline, CDR1 is MNHNY and CDR2 SVGAGI (reference sequence). The CDR3 runs 16 residues. CDR3 nucleotides: TGTGCCAGCAGTTACTCTACACAAACTCGACAAGAGACCCAGTACTTC. The encoded protein is CASSYSTQTRQETQYF.

In this sample, this clonotype turned up many times. V usage is TRBV7-2 and J usage is TRBJ1-1; D gene ambiguous. Trimming took 0 bases from V and 7 from J, leaving 6 bases between them. From germline, CDR1 is SGHTA and CDR2 FQGNSA. CDR3 length: 12 amino acids. The CDR3 loop is CASSLAWGEAFF. The CDR3 region has the DNA TGTGCCAGCAGCTTAGCGTGGGGTGAAGCTTTCTTT.

There are many counts of this clonotype. This chain connects TRBV10-2 to TRBJ1-5; 10 positions match TRBD1. The V and J ends lost 7 bases and 2 bases, in that order; junction bases with no gene match: 11. CDR1 and CDR2 from the germline V gene are WSHSY and SAAADI. This CDR3 comprises 17 residues. CDR3 coding DNA: TGCGCCAGCACCACTCGACAGGGGGCGCGTGGCAATCAGCCCCAGCATTTT. It yields the protein CASTTRQGARGNQPQHF.

The chain uses TRBV19 and TRBJ2-7; the D gene is possibly TRBD2 (5 bases). The V end lost 5 bases, the J end lost 3 bases, and 14 bases lay between the germline ends. Germline V CDR1 and CDR2: LNHDA, SQIVND (reference sequence). This CDR3 contains 14 residues. In DNA, the CDR3 is TGTGCCAGTAGTGCCCGGGGAGAGTACTACGAGCAGTACTTC. This translates into CASSARGEYYEQYF.

In this sample, this clonotype turned up many times. This chain links TRBV9 with TRBJ2-1; D is undetermined. Trimming took 2 bases from V and 0 from J, leaving 6 bases between them. This CDR3 comprises 14 residues. Germline CDR1 is SGDLS and CDR2 is YYNGEE. CDR3 loop: CASSVETSYNEQFF. CDR3 nucleotides: TGTGCCAGCAGCGTTGAGACCTCCTACAATGAGCAGTTCTTC.

Ten or more counts support this clonotype. The chain employs TRBV5-1 and TRBJ2-1; D remains ambiguous. This CDR3 comprises 14 residues. CDR1 is SGHRS and CDR2 is YFSETQ in the germline V gene. The ends were cut back, 4 bases at V and 2 bases at J, with 10 bases in the middle. CDR3 protein: CASSKTDPYNEQFF. CDR3 coding DNA: TGCGCCAGCAGCAAAACGGACCCCTACAATGAGCAGTTCTTC.

This clonotype was recorded at least ten times. CDR3 amino acids: CASSYGQGAWGYTF. The DNA of the CDR3 is TGTGCCAGCAGTTACGGACAGGGGGCGTGGGGCTACACCTTC. The chain carries TRBV27 and TRBJ1-2; 11 bases match TRBD1. Germline CDR1 reads MNHEY; CDR2 reads SMNVEV (reference sequence). J lost 8 bases, V lost 4 bases, and 6 bases had no gene match. The CDR3 runs 14 residues.

In its sample, this clonotype was seen many times. The rearrangement links TRBV7-8 to TRBJ2-2, with 8 bases identical to TRBD2. The germline gives CDR1 SGHVS, CDR2 FQNEAQ. The CDR3 contains 16 residues. V gave up 2 bases and J gave up 8 bases; unmatched junction bases: 10. CDR3 amino acids: CASSLMAGGTRGELFF. Written as DNA, the CDR3 is TGTGCCAGCAGCTTAATGGCGGGAGGAACAAGGGGGGAGCTGTTTTTT.

This clonotype was recorded at least ten times. V usage is TRBV19 and J usage is TRBJ1-3, with D possibly matching TRBD1 (5 bases). The CDR3 is made up of 13 amino acids. In germline, CDR1 is LNHDA, CDR2 SQIVND (reference sequence). Trimming left V 6 bases short and J 8 bases short, with 14 bases between. Written as DNA, the CDR3 is TGTGCCAGTAGCCTCCAGGGCTCGGACACCATATATTTT. Protein sequence: CASSLQGSDTIYF. Supplemented by reference TRBV19 and TRBJ1-3, the full variable domain reads DGGITQSPKYLFRKEGQNVTLSCEQNLNHDAMYWYRQDPGQGLRLIYYSQIVNDFQKGDIAEGYSVSREKKESFPLTVTSAQKNPTAFYLCASSLQGSDTIYFGEGSWLTVV.

This clonotype was picked up many times. CDR3 sequence reads: CASSRDGQTYGYTF. CDR3 DNA: TGTGCCAGCAGCCGGGACGGTCAAACCTATGGCTACACCTTC. This rearrangement joins TRBV6-5 to TRBJ1-2, with D possibly being TRBD1 (5 bases). The germline gives CDR1 MNHEY, CDR2 SVGAGI. Trimming stripped 6 bases from V and 4 bases from J, with 15 bases between. There are 14 residues in the CDR3.

This clonotype was seen only a few times. This chain links TRBV27 with TRBJ2-3, with a weak D call TRBD1 (6 bases). Trimming removed 4 bases at V and 1 base at J, with 9 bases between. CDR1 and CDR2 from the germline V gene are MNHEY and SMNVEV (reference sequence). This CDR3 region has 14 residues. The CDR3 sequence: CASSYRTGTDTQYF. CDR3 DNA sequence: TGTGCCAGCAGTTACCGGACAGGCACAGATACGCAGTATTTT.

The table lists this clonotype with many counts. The chain combines TRBV6-9 with TRBJ1-5, with TRBD1 matching over 8 bases. The CDR3 sequence is 16 residues long. The junction had 13 bases not matched to a gene; V was cut back by 10 bases and J by 2 bases. Per the germline V gene, CDR1 is MNHGY and CDR2 is SVAAGI. The CDR3 DNA reads TGTGCCAACCCTCGGACTAAGGGACAGGGCAATCAGCCCCAGCATTTT. Amino acid sequence: CANPRTKGQGNQPQHF.

Many counts were recorded for this clonotype. The chain combines TRBV19 with TRBJ2-3; D may be TRBD2 (5 bases). Germline V lookup: CDR1 LNHDA, CDR2 SQIVND (reference sequence). The CDR3 has 15 amino acids. Trimming took 7 bases from V and 1 from J, leaving 15 bases between them. This chain's CDR3 is CASKLGPGGTDTQYF. The CDR3 region has the DNA TGTGCCAGTAAGTTAGGCCCCGGGGGCACAGATACGCAGTATTTT.

This clonotype came up many times. The rearrangement joins TRBV5-1 to TRBJ2-6, with D perhaps matching TRBD2 (5 bases). The CDR3 covers 17 residues. V was cut by 4 bases and J by 3 bases, with 17 bases left in between. Looked up from germline, CDR1 is SGHRS and CDR2 is YFSETQ. DNA for the CDR3: TGCGCCAGCAGCCCGATAGCGACCGGGCATGGGGCCAACGTCCTGACTTTC. This translates into CASSPIATGHGANVLTF.